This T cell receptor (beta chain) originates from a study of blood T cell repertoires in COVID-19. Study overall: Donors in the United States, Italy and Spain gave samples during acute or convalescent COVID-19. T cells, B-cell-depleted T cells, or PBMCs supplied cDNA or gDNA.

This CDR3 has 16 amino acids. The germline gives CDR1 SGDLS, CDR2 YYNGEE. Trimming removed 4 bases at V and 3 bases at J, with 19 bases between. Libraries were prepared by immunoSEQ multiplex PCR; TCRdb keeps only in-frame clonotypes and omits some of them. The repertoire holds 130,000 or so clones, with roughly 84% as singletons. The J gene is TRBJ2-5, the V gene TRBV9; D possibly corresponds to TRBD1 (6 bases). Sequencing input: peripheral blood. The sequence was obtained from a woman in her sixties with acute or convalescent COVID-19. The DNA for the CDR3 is TGTGCCAGCAGCCCACGTAGGGGGACCGCCGAAGAGACCCAGTACTTC. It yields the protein CASSPRRGTAEETQYF.